This T cell receptor beta chain came from a study of T cells in Graves' hyperthyroidism and ophthalmopathy. Notes on the study in general: The model foresaw ophthalmopathy a median about 6.1 months prior to onset. Ophthalmopathy could be told apart from stable hyperthyroidism with a 13 V-J model.

Any symptoms of ophthalmopathy came after the first hyperthyroidism diagnosis, from which the blood sample dates. Researchers amplified the TCR beta CDR3 regions from RNA transcripts. TCR CDR3 underwent first-round RT-PCR with the HTBI primer set. One entry per CDR3 protein, called by TCRdb with MiXCR from the multiplex PCR reads. In the table there are a few hundred thousand distinct CDR3 sequences, more than 11% of which are singletons. The CDR3 consists of 20 residues. V dropped 4 bases and J dropped 9 bases, with 35 bases sitting between them. Looked up from germline, CDR1 is LGHDT and CDR2 is YNNKEL (reference sequence). This clonotype has a count of ten or more. The antigen is not known.

Sequences were obtained from blood. The origin of this receptor is a woman under 40 with Graves' hyperthyroidism that later progressed to Graves' ophthalmopathy. The chain has TRBV3-1 and TRBJ2-3; D is perhaps TRBD1 or TRBD2 (6 bases each). Here the CDR3 DNA reads TGTGCCAGCAGCCCCCTACGACAGGACCAGCGCCTAGAACCCGGGGGAACGCAGTATTTT. The encoded protein is CASSPLRQDQRLEPGGTQYF.